This entry lists 29 T cell receptor beta chains sequenced from one sample in a study of blood T cell repertoires in COVID-19. Profiling relied on immunoSEQ multiplex PCR, and the TCRdb table lists in-frame clones only, not all of them. The sample lists roughly 250,000 clones; approximately 89% were seen once. Source material: peripheral blood. These TCRs come from a woman aged 45-65 years with acute or convalescent COVID-19.

The chain combines TRBV19 with TRBJ1-1; D may be TRBD1 (6 bases). From germline, CDR1 is LNHDA and CDR2 SQIVND (reference sequence). The CDR3 has 13 residues. V was pared by 3 bases and J by 11 bases, with 16 bases between. The CDR3 nucleotides are TGTGCCAGTAGTATGGGTTATCGGGACATGGCTTTCTTT. Amino acid sequence: CASSMGYRDMAFF.

V is TRBV2 and J is TRBJ2-7, with a tentative D call TRBD1 (5 bases). This CDR3 has 12 amino acids. Germline loops: CDR1 SNHLY, CDR2 FYNNEI. V lost 8 bases and J 5 bases, leaving 13 bases between the germline ends. CDR3 in DNA: TGTGCCAGCCGCAGGGTTCGGGACGAGCAGTACTTC. It is translated as CASRRVRDEQYF.

This clone was recorded a few times. This chain joins TRBV6-1 and TRBJ2-1, with TRBD1 as a possible D gene (5 bases). The CDR3 spans 14 residues. In germline, CDR1 is MNHNS, CDR2 SASEGT. Trimming left V 3 bases short and J 5 bases short, with 11 bases between. CDR3 DNA sequence: TGTGCCAGCAGTGAGTCAGGGCAGAACAATGAGCAGTTCTTC. It is translated as CASSESGQNNEQFF.

The gene calls are TRBV5-1 and TRBJ1-2; D is possibly TRBD1 (5 bases). V shed 0 bases and J shed 7 bases, with 7 bases lying between them. This CDR3 region has 12 residues. CDR1 is SGHRS and CDR2 is YFSETQ in the germline V gene. The CDR3 DNA sequence: TGCGCCAGCAGCTTGGAGACAGTTGGCTACACCTTC. Translation: CASSLETVGYTF.

V usage is TRBV7-2 and J usage is TRBJ1-2; 8 bases match TRBD1. Trimming cost V 5 bases and J 3 bases; bases outside gene matches: 8. This CDR3 has 15 amino acids. Germline V lookup: CDR1 SGHTA, CDR2 FQGNSA. CDR3 amino acids: CASSVRDRNDYGYTF. The CDR3 DNA reads as TGTGCCAGCAGCGTCCGGGACAGGAATGACTATGGCTACACCTTC.

The V call is TRBV19, the J call TRBJ2-7, with 8 bases that match TRBD1. Losses at the gene ends were 4 bases for V and 2 bases for J; bases not matched to a gene: 13. The CDR3 is 17 residues long. Germline values: CDR1 LNHDA, CDR2 SQIVND (reference sequence). CDR3: CASSSPQTTGEAYEQYF. The CDR3 DNA follows: TGTGCCAGTAGTAGCCCCCAAACGACAGGGGAGGCCTACGAGCAGTACTTC.

The chain carries TRBV5-4 and TRBJ2-1; 13 nucleotides match TRBD2. The CDR3 length is 16 residues. V lost 6 bases and J lost 6; bases outside the gene matches: 9. Germline V CDR1 and CDR2: SGHNT, YYREEE (reference sequence). The CDR3 protein is CASNLPGLAGLNEQFF. Here the CDR3 DNA reads TGTGCCAGCAACCTACCGGGACTAGCGGGACTCAATGAGCAGTTCTTC.

The count of this clone is one. The chain employs TRBV7-8 and TRBJ1-5; no reliable D call. Germline V lookup: CDR1 SGHVS, CDR2 FQNEAQ. V was cut by 1 base and J by 4 bases, with 11 bases left in between. CDR3 length: 15 amino acids. CDR3 sequence: CASSLVEVENQPQHF. The CDR3, as DNA: TGTGCCAGCAGCTTAGTTGAGGTTGAAAATCAGCCCCAGCATTTT.

Concerning this clone: One end of the junction fails to match germline, which may point to a read error. The J gene is TRBJ2-1, the V gene TRBV5-1, with 8 bases lining up with TRBD2. The CDR3 is 14 residues long. Germline-derived CDR1 and CDR2 are SGHRS and YFSETQ. This CDR3 is CASSLWTSYDEQFF. In DNA form, the CDR3 reads TGCGCCAGCAGCTTGTGGACTAGCTACGATGAGCAGTTCTTC.

V gene TRBV5-4 combines with J gene TRBJ2-4, with D possibly matching TRBD2 (5 bases). The CDR3 sequence is 17 residues long. V was trimmed by 5 bases and J by 5 bases, leaving 23 bases between them. CDR1 and CDR2 (germline): SGHNT, YYREEE (reference sequence). The DNA of the CDR3 is TGTGCCAGCAGTACGAGCCCCGCGGGCCCCTACCAAAACATTCAGTACTTC. Translating gives CASSTSPAGPYQNIQYF.

This chain uses TRBV4-2 with TRBJ2-7, with 10 bases lining up with TRBD1. The length of the CDR3 is 15 residues. Germline V gene sequence: CDR1 LGHNA, CDR2 YNFKEQ. The ends lost 0 bases at V and 3 bases at J; junction bases unmatched: 2. Here the CDR3 reads CASSQEWTGGYEQYF. The DNA of the CDR3 is TGTGCCAGCAGCCAAGAGTGGACAGGGGGCTACGAGCAGTACTTC.

This clone was seen a handful of times. The chain couples TRBV2 to TRBJ2-3; D is uncertain. Per germline, CDR1 SNHLY and CDR2 FYNNEI. The CDR3 runs to 13 residues. V lost 3 bases and J lost 2, with 6 bases in between. CDR3 protein: CASSDSYTDTQYF. The DNA of the CDR3 is TGTGCCAGCAGTGACTCCTACACAGATACGCAGTATTTT.

The chain uses TRBV7-8 and TRBJ1-6, with 8 bases matching TRBD1. The CDR3 runs 17 residues. Trimming took 5 bases from V and 7 from J; bases not matched to a gene: 13. CDR1 is SGHVS and CDR2 is FQNEAQ in the germline V gene. Written as DNA, the CDR3 is TGTGCCAGCAGCCGCAGGACAGGGAACGCTGGGAATTCACCCCTCCACTTT. Translating it yields CASSRRTGNAGNSPLHF.

The chain has TRBV5-8 and TRBJ1-5; D perhaps matches TRBD1 (5 bases). CDR1 and CDR2 (germline): SGHTS, YDEGEE. Trimming shortened V by 0 bases and J by 3 bases, and 7 bases separated the two germline ends. CDR3 length: 14 residues. The CDR3 DNA follows: TGTGCCAGCAGCTTGGGACAGAACAATCAGCCCCAGCATTTT. This codes for CASSLGQNNQPQHF.

J is TRBJ1-1 and V is TRBV19, with a tentative D call TRBD1 (5 bases). The CDR3 length is 15 residues. Trimming removed 7 bases at V and 1 base at J, with 16 bases between. The V gene's germline CDR1 is LNHDA and CDR2 SQIVND (reference sequence). The CDR3 nucleotides are TGTGCCAGTACCCTCTTGACAGTGAGGAACACTGAAGCTTTCTTT. This sequence encodes CASTLLTVRNTEAFF.

The chain couples TRBV19 to TRBJ2-1; D not certain. The CDR3 runs to 14 residues. V lost 6 bases and J 0 bases, leaving 9 bases between the germline ends. Per the germline V gene, CDR1 is LNHDA and CDR2 is SQIVND (reference sequence). The CDR3 nucleotides are TGTGCCAGTAGGGGCGCCAGCTCCTACAATGAGCAGTTCTTC. Translated, it gives CASRGASSYNEQFF.

J is TRBJ1-1 and V is TRBV30, with 7 bases matching TRBD1. The CDR3 is 15 residues long. Trimming at V came to 0 bases and at J to 0 bases, leaving 4 bases not matched to a gene. Per germline, CDR1 GTSNPN and CDR2 SVGIG (reference sequence). The CDR3 coding sequence is TGTGCCTGGAGTGTAGGGGGGACAGTGAACACTGAAGCTTTCTTT. It encodes CAWSVGGTVNTEAFF. Full variable domain (remainder filled in from reference TRBV30 and TRBJ1-1): SQTIHQWPATLVQPVGSPLSLECTVEGTSNPNLYWYRQAAGRGLQLLFYSVGIGQISSEVPQNLSASRPQDRQFILSSKKLLLSDSGFYLCAWSVGGTVNTEAFFGQGTRLTVV.

CDR3 coding DNA: TGCGCCAGCAGCCCTCGTAGCGGGCGGGACACAGATACGCAGTATTTT. It specifies CASSPRSGRDTDTQYF. V gene TRBV5-1 combines with J gene TRBJ2-3, with TRBD2 matching 7 bases. The CDR3 totals 16 residues. V was clipped by 4 bases and J by 2 bases; unmatched bases: 10. From germline, CDR1 is SGHRS and CDR2 YFSETQ.

V usage is TRBV18 and J usage is TRBJ2-6; possible D gene TRBD2, 6 bases. V shed 5 bases and J shed 0 bases, with 11 bases lying between them. Germline assignment: CDR1 KGHSH and CDR2 LQKENI. The CDR3 has 16 residues. The DNA of the CDR3 is TGTGCCAGCTCATCGGGACTCACCTCTGGGGCCAACGTCCTGACTTTC. Translating it yields CASSSGLTSGANVLTF.

V gene TRBV5-1 combines with J gene TRBJ1-1; D not certain. Germline CDR1 reads SGHRS; CDR2 reads YFSETQ. CDR3 length: 15 amino acids. Deletions cut 2 bases from V and 1 base from J, with 12 bases between. The CDR3 region is CASSFGSGGNTEAFF. Here the CDR3 DNA reads TGCGCCAGCAGCTTCGGGTCCGGCGGGAACACTGAAGCTTTCTTT.

The rearrangement links TRBV9 to TRBJ2-7, with TRBD2 matching over 8 bases. Germline assignment: CDR1 SGDLS and CDR2 YYNGEE. The CDR3 contains 16 residues. Losses at the gene ends were 0 bases for V and 1 base for J; bases not matched to a gene: 6. The CDR3 region is CASSVGPAGVSYEQYF. The CDR3 nucleotides read TGTGCCAGCAGCGTAGGTCCAGCGGGAGTGTCCTACGAGCAGTACTTC.

This clone was counted between two and nine times. The DNA for the CDR3 is TGTGCCAGCAGCTTATCGGCAGGGTCGGACACCGGGGAGCTGTTTTTT. Its protein product is CASSLSAGSDTGELFF. V is TRBV7-6 and J is TRBJ2-2, with D maybe TRBD1 (5 bases). The CDR3 sequence is 16 residues long. Germline CDR1 SGHVS, CDR2 FNYEAQ. Trimming took 2 bases from V and 3 from J, leaving 13 bases between them.

This chain uses TRBV12-3 or TRBV12-4 with TRBJ2-7; no definite D call. This CDR3 has 13 amino acids. The ends were cut back, 3 bases at V and 4 bases at J, with 10 bases in the middle. CDR3 sequence reads: CASSLSINYEQYF. The CDR3 DNA sequence: TGTGCCAGCAGTTTGAGCATTAATTACGAGCAGTACTTC.

CDR3 region: CATRRSEAFF. The CDR3 nucleotides are TGTGCCACAAGGAGGTCCGAAGCTTTCTTT. The gene calls are TRBV6-5 and TRBJ1-1; D remains unclear. The CDR3 extends over 10 amino acids. V dropped 10 bases and J dropped 8 bases, with 11 bases sitting between them. Per the germline V gene, CDR1 is MNHEY and CDR2 is SVGAGI.

This chain uses TRBV6-5 with TRBJ2-7; 12 bases agree with TRBD2. This CDR3 region has 16 residues. The germline CDR1 and CDR2 sequences are MNHEY and SVGAGI. J was trimmed by 2 bases and V by 2 bases; bases with no gene match: 4. This CDR3 is CASSYQGTSGPYEQYF. The DNA for the CDR3 is TGTGCCAGCAGTTACCAGGGGACTAGCGGGCCCTACGAGCAGTACTTC.

This clone was seen more than once but under ten times. This chain connects TRBV25-1 to TRBJ2-3, with TRBD2 as a possible D gene (5 bases). Deletions cut 2 bases from V and 1 base from J, with 16 bases between. Germline V gene data show CDR1 as MGHDK and CDR2 as SYGVNS. The CDR3 length is 17 residues. The DNA for the CDR3 is TGTGCCAGCAGTGAAAGAGGGAGAAGGGATGGCACAGATACGCAGTATTTT. It specifies CASSERGRRDGTDTQYF.

Only a few counts were recorded for this clone. The DNA of the CDR3 is TGTGCCAGCAGTTTACGAGGGGAGGGCTACGAGCAGTACTTC. Encoded protein: CASSLRGEGYEQYF. This chain joins TRBV28 and TRBJ2-7; TRBD2 agrees at 7 bases. The CDR3 loop spans 14 amino acids. V lost 2 bases to trimming and J lost 3 bases; unmatched junction nucleotides: 4. Looked up from germline, CDR1 is MDHEN and CDR2 is SYDVKM. Together with reference TRBV28 and TRBJ2-7, the CDR3 gives the full variable domain: DVKVTQSSRYLVKRTGEKVFLECVQDMDHENMFWYRQDPGLGLRLIYFSYDVKMKEKGDIPEGYSVSREKKERFSLILESASTNQTSMYLCASSLRGEGYEQYFGPGTRLTVT.

This rearrangement joins TRBV27 to TRBJ2-7, with 11 nucleotides matching TRBD1. Germline V lookup: CDR1 MNHEY, CDR2 SMNVEV (reference sequence). The V segment lost 5 bases and the J segment 4 bases; nucleotides outside the gene matches: 7. The CDR3 is 15 amino acids. For the CDR3, the DNA is TGTGCCAGCAGTAGCCGGACAGGGGGCTTTTACGAGCAGTACTTC. This translates into CASSSRTGGFYEQYF.

This clone was observed a few times. The chain links TRBV5-1 to TRBJ1-2; 11 nucleotides align to TRBD1. The ends lost 4 bases at V and 3 bases at J; junction bases unmatched: 8. The CDR3 sequence is 16 residues long. The germline CDR1 and CDR2 sequences are SGHRS and YFSETQ. Here the CDR3 DNA reads TGCGCCAGCAGCGGAGGACAGGGGGCCCTCTACTATGGCTACACCTTC. This gives the protein CASSGGQGALYYGYTF.